Here is one T cell receptor beta chain with its context. The repertoire was sequenced with immunoSEQ multiplex PCR; TCRdb's copy has only in-frame clones and lacks some. The data contain around 300,000 clones, approximately 90% of them singletons. This sample stems from a study of blood T cell repertoires in COVID-19. As for the study in general: Whether acute or convalescent, the COVID-19 samples came from the United States, Italy and Spain.

The CDR3 consists of 19 residues. Germline values: CDR1 SGHNT, CDR2 YYREEE (reference sequence). V was trimmed by 2 bases and J by 0 bases, leaving 18 bases between them. The receptor was isolated from a woman in her twenties or thirties with active or convalescent COVID-19. This rearrangement joins TRBV5-4 to TRBJ2-6; D might be TRBD1 (6 bases). The sequenced sample consisted of peripheral blood. The CDR3: CASSFGQPSFHSGANVLTF. The CDR3 nucleotides are TGTGCCAGCAGCTTTGGACAGCCTTCCTTCCACTCTGGGGCCAACGTCCTGACTTTC.